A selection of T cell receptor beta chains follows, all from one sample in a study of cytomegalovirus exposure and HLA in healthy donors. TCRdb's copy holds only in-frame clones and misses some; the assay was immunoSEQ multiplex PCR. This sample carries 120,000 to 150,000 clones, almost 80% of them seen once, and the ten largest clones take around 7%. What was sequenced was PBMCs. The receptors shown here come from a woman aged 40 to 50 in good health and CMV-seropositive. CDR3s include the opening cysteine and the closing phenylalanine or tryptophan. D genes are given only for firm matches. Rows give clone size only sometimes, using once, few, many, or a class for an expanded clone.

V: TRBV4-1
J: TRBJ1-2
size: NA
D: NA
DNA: TGCGCCAGCAGCCAAGTTGGCCAGGTCTACGGCTACACCTTC
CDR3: CASSQVGQVYGYTF

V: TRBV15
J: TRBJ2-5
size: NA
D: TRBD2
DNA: TGTGCCACCAGCAGACCTAGCGGGGGTACCCAGTACTTC
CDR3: CATSRPSGGTQYF

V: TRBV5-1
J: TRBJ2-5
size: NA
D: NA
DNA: TGCGCCAGCAGCTTGGCTCTCTATGGGGCCCAAGAGACCCAGTACTTC
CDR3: CASSLALYGAQETQYF

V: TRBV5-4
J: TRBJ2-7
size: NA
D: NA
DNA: TGTGCCAGCAGCTTATCAACTAAGAGCTCCTACGAGCAGTACTTC
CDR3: CASSLSTKSSYEQYF

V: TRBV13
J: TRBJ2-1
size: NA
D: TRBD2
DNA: TGTGCCAGCGTCGGGGGGACTTTAGGGAACAGAGGTGAGCAGTTCTTC
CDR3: CASVGGTLGNRGEQFF

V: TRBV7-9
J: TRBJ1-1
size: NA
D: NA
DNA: TGTGCCAGCAGCCCGATACAGGGGAACACTGAAGCTTTCTTT
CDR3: CASSPIQGNTEAFF

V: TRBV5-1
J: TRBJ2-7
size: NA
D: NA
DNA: TGCGCCAGCAGCTCGGACAGAGCCTACGAGCAGTACTTC
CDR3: CASSSDRAYEQYF

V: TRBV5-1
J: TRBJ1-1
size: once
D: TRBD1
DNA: TGCGCCAGCAGGGGACAGTGGGGAACTTTCTTT
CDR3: CASRGQWGTFF

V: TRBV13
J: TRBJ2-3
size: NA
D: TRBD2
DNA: TGTGCCAGCAGCTTAGGTAGCGGGGGTACAGATACGCAGTATTTT
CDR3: CASSLGSGGTDTQYF

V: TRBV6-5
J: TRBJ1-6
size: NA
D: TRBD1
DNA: TGTGCCAGCAGCCCCGGACAGGGGGCGAATTCACCCCTCCACTTT
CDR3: CASSPGQGANSPLHF

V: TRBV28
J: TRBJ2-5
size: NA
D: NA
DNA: TGTGCCAGCGGGGGCGGGTTGGAGACCCAGTACTTC
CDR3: CASGGGLETQYF

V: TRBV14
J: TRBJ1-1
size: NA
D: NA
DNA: TGTGCCAGCAGCCAAGGAACCTGCGGGGCTTTCTTT
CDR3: CASSQGTCGAFF

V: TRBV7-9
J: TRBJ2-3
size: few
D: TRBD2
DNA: TGTTCCAGCAGCCGGCGACTAGCGGGAAACACAGATACGCAGTATTTT
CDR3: CSSSRRLAGNTDTQYF

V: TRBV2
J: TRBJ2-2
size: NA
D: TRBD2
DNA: TGTGCCAGCAGTGTCTCGCGGGGGGGCACCGGGGAGCTGTTTTTT
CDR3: CASSVSRGGTGELFF

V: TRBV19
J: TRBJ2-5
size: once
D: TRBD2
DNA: TGTGCCAGTAGTAGCCCTTCCCGGGGGGGCCAAGAGACCCAGTACTTC
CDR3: CASSSPSRGGQETQYF

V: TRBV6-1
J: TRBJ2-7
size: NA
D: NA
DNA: TGTGCCAGCAGTTTAGGGACACCCTCCTACGAGCAGTACTTC
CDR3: CASSLGTPSYEQYF